Reported below is one TCR beta chain. Its antigen is still unknown. The germline V gene encodes CDR1 KGHSH and CDR2 LQKENI. CDR3 size: 15 residues. Between the trimmed V and J ends, which lost 3 bases and 5 bases, there was a span of 15 bases. The source of the sample is a study of radiation and T cells in renal cell carcinoma. Study outcomes and limitations: In blood, top tumor clones expanded by 2 weeks, shrinking by 4.

Time point specified: blood 4 weeks post-SBRT, at nephrectomy. Specified treatment: 15 Gy SBRT to primary tumor, nephrectomy 4 weeks later. Nephrectomy followed 15 Gy stereotactic body radiation by 4 weeks. After SBRT, blood was collected at 2 and 4 weeks, plus baseline. The patient's renal cell carcinoma had clear cell pathology. Profiling relied on immunoSEQ multiplex PCR, and the TCRdb table lists in-frame clones only, not all of them. The sample records some 150,000 clones, about 88% being singletons. The sequenced sample was blood, obtained from a patient whose treatment included radiotherapy and nephrectomy. This TCR derives from a woman in her forties or fifties with renal cell carcinoma. The V and J genes are TRBV18 and TRBJ2-3, with a tentative D call TRBD1 (6 bases). This chain's CDR3 is CASSPRGGVGDTQYF. The DNA for the CDR3 is TGTGCCAGCTCACCCAGGGGTGGGGTTGGAGATACGCAGTATTTT.